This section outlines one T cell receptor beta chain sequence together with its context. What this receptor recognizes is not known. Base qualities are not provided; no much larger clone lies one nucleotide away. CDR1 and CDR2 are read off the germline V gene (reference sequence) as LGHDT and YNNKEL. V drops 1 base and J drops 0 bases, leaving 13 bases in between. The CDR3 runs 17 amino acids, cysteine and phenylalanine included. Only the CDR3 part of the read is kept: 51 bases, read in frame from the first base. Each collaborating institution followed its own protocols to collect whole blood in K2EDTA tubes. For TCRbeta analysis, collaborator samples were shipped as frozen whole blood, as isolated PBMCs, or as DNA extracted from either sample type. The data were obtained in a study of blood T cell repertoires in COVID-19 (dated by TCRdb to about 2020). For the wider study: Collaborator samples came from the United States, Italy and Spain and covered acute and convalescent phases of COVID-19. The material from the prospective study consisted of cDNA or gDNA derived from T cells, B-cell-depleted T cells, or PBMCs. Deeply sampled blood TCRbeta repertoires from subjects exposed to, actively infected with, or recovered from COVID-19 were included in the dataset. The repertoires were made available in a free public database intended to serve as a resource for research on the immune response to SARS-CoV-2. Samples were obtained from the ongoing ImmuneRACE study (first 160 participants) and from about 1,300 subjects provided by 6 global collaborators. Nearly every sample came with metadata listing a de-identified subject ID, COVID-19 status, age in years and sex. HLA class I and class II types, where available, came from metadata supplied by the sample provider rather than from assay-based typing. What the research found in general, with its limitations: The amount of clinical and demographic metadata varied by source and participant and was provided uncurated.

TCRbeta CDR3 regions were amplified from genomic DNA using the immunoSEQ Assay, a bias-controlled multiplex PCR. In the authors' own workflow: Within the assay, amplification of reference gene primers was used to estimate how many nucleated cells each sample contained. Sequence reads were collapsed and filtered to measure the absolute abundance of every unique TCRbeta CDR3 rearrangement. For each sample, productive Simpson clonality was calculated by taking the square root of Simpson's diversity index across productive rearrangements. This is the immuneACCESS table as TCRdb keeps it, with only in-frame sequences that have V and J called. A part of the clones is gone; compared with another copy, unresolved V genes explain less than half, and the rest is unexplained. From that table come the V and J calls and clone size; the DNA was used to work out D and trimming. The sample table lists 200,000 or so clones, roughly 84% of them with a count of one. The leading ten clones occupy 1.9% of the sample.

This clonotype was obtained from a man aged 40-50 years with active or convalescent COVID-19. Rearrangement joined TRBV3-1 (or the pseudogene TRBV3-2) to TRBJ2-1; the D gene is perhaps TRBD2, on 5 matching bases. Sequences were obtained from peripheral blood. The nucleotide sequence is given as TGTGCCAGCAGCCAAGTCGGCGGGCTGAGCTCCTACAATGAGCAGTTCTTC. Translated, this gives CASSQVGGLSSYNEQFF.